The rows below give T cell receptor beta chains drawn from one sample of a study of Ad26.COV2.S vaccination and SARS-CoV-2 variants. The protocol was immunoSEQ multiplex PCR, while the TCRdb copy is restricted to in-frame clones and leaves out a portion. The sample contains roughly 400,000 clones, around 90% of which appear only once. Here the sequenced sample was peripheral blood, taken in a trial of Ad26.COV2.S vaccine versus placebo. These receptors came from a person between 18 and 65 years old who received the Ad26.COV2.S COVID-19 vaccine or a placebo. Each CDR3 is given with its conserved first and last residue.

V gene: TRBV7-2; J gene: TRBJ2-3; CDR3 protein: CASSLGQGADTQYF
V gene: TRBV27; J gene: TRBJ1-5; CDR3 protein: CASGRGTAQNQPQHF
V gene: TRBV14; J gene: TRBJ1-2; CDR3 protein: CASSQGQLYTF
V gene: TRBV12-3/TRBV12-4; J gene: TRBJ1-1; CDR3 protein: CASILTGKAFF
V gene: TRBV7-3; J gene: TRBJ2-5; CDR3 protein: CASSLLAAGGPKTQYF
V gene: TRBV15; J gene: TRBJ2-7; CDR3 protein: CATSGDYEQYF
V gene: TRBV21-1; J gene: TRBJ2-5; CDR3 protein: CASSHTGETQYF
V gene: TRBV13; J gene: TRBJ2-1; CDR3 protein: CASSFVTGGNEQFF
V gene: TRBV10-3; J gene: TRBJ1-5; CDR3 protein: CAISAAGGSVFGNQPQHF
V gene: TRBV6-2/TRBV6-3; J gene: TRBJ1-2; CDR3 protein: CASSYIGEGRDGYTF
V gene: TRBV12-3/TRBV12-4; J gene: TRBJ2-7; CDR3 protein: CASSLSSREQYF
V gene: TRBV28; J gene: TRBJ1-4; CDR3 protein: CATQGDNEKLFF
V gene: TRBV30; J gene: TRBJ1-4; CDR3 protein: CAWSGDRGNEKLFF
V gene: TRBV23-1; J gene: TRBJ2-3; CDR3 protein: CASGRDYYTDTQYF
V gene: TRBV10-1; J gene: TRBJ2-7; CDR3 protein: CASSGRGTGTYEQYF
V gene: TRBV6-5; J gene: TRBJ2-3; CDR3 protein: CASSYGTDTQYF
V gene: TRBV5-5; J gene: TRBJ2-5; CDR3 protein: CASSLLGQGGKETQYF
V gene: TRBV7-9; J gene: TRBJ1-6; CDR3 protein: CASSPGQDTFTLHF
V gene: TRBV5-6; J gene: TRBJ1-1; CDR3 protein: CASSLLGDLTEAFF
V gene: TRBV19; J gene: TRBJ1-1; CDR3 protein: CASSIALGLGRGNTEAFF
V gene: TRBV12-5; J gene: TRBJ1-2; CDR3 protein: CAKEGYYGYTF
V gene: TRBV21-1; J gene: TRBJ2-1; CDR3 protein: CASSCLVRNEQFF
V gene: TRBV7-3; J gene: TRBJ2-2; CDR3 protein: CASSDQDPGLATGELFF
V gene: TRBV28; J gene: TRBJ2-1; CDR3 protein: CASSPWTGGNEQFF
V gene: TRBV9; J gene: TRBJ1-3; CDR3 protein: CASSIRTDAINTIYF
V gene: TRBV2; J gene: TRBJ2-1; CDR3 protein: CASKLMIRGLDNEQFF
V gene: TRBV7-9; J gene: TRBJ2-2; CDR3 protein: CASRGGSFTGELFF
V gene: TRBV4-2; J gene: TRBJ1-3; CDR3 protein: CASSLQGQHSGNTIYF
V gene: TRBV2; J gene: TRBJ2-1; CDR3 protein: CASSVHRAGEPRSYNEQFF
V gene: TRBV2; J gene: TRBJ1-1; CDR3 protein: CASKEERMMNTEAFF
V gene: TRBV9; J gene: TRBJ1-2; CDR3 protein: CASSEAHNAQYGYTF
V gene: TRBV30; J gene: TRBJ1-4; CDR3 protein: CAWSAPANEKLFF